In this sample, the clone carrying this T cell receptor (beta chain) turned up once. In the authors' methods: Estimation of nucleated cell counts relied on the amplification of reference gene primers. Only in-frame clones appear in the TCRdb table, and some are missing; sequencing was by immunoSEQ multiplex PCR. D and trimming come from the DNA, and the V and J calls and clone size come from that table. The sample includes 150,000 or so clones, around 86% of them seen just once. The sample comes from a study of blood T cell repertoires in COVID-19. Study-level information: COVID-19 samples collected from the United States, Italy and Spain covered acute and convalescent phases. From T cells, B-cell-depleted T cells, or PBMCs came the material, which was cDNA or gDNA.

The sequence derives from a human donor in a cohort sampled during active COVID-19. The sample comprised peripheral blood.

CDR3 DNA: TGTGCCAGCAGCCAAGATCTCTATGGCTACACCTTC. Its translation: CASSQDLYGYTF. The rearrangement joins TRBV3-1 (or the pseudogene TRBV3-2) to TRBJ1-2; no clear D gene. The V end was cut by 0 bases, the J end by 4 bases, with 3 bases between. Germline V gives CDR1 LGHDT, CDR2 YNNKEL (reference sequence). This CDR3 has 12 amino acids.